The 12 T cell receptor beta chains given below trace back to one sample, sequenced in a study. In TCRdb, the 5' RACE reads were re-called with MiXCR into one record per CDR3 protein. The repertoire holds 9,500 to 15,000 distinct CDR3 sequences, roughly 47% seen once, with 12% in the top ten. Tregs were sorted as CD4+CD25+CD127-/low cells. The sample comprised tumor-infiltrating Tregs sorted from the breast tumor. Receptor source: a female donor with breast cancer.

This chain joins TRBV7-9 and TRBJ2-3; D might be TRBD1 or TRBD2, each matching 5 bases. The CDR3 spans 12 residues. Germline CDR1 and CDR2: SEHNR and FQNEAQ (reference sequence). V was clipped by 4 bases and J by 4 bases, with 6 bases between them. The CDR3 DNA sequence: TGTGCCAGCAGCTGGGACGCAGATACGCAGTATTTT. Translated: CASSWDADTQYF. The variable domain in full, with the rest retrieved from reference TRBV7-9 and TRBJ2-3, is DTGVSQNPRHKITKRGQNVTFRCDPISEHNRLYWYRQTLGQGPEFLTYFQNEAQLEKSRLLSDRFSAERPKGSFSTLEIQRTEQGDSAMYLCASSWDADTQYFGPGTRLTVL.

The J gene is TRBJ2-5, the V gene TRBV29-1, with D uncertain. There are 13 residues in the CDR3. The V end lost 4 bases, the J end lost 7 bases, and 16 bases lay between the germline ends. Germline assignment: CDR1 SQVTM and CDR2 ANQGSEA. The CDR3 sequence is CSVAHLGSVTQYF. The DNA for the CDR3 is TGCAGCGTTGCTCATCTGGGTTCGGTGACCCAGTACTTC.

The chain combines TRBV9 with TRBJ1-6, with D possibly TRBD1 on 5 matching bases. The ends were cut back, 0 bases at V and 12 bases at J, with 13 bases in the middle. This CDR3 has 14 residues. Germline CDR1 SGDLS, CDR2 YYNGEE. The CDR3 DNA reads TGTGCCAGCAGCGTAGCCCCGGAGAGGGGACCCCTCCACTTT. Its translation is CASSVAPERGPLHF.

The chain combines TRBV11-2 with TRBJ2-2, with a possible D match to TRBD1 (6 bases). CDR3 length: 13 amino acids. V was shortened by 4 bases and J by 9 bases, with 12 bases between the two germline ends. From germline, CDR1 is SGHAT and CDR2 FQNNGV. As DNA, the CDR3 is TGTGCCAGCAGCTCATACAGGGAGCGGGAGCTGTTTTTT. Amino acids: CASSSYRERELFF.

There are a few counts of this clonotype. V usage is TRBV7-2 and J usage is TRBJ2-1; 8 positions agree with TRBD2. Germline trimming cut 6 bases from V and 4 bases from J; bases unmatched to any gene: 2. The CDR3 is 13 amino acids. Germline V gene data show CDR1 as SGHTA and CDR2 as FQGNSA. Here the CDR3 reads CASRTGGYNEQFF. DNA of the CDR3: TGTGCCAGCAGGACGGGAGGGTACAATGAGCAGTTCTTC.

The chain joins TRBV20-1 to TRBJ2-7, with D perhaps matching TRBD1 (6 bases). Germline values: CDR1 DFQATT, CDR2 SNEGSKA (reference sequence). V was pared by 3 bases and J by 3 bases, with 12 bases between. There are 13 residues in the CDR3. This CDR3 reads CSASDRPLYEQYV. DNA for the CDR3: TGCAGTGCTAGCGACAGGCCCCTCTACGAGCAGTACGTC.

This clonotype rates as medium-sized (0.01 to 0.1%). The CDR3 protein is CSARGLFGYTDTQYF. CDR3 DNA sequence: TGCAGTGCTAGAGGACTATTTGGGTACACAGATACGCAGTATTTT. The chain is built from TRBV20-1 and TRBJ2-3, with D maybe TRBD2 (5 bases). Trimming removed 1 base at V and 2 bases at J, with 13 bases between. Germline loops: CDR1 DFQATT, CDR2 SNEGSKA (reference sequence). The CDR3 sequence is 15 residues long.

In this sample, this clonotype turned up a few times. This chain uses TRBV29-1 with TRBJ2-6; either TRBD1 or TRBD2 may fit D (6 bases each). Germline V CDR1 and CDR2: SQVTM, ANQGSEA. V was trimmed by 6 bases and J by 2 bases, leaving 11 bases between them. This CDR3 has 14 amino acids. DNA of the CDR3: TGCAGCGTGGGGGCGGGGCCTGGGGCCAACGTCCTGACTTTC. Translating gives CSVGAGPGANVLTF.

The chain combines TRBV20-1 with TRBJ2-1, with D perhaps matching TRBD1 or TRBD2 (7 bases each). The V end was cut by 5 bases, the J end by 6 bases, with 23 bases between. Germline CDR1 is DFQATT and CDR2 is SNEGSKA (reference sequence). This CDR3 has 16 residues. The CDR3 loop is CSARAPYRGGVNEQFF. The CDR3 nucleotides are TGCAGTGCTCGAGCCCCCTACAGGGGAGGGGTCAATGAGCAGTTCTTC.

CDR3 loop: CSARGTATTYGYTF. DNA of the CDR3: TGCAGTGCTCGTGGGACGGCCACCACCTATGGCTACACCTTC. The chain joins TRBV20-1 to TRBJ1-2; D might be TRBD1 (5 bases). The length of the CDR3 is 14 residues. Germline CDR1 DFQATT, CDR2 SNEGSKA (reference sequence). V was trimmed by 5 bases and J by 4 bases, leaving 17 bases between them.

The CDR3 sequence is CASSLDGPRGTQYF. CDR3 in DNA: TGCGCCAGCAGCTTGGATGGGCCGCGGGGGACCCAGTACTTC. The chain joins TRBV5-1 to TRBJ2-5; perhaps TRBD2 as D (6 bases). This CDR3 spans 14 amino acids. V lost 0 bases and J 7 bases, leaving 13 bases between the germline ends. Looked up from germline, CDR1 is SGHRS and CDR2 is YFSETQ.

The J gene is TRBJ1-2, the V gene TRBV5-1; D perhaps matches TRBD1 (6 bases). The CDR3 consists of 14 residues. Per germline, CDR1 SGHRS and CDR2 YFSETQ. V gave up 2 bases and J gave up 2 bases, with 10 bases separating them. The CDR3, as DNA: TGCGCCAGCAGCTTAACCGGGACAAACTATGGCTACACCTTC. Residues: CASSLTGTNYGYTF.